Each of the 17 T cell receptor beta chains below was sequenced from the same sample in a study of breast tumors, draining lymph nodes, adjacent tissues (TCRdb year 2016). Library construction relied on multiplex PCR. Sequencing was performed on an Illumina HiSeq 2000. TCRdb took the public reads, trimmed them with fastp at Q25, ran MiXCR for clone calling and kept in-frame beta chains. Merged by CDR3 protein, the rows form single entries marked with the most common genes and DNA. Here the sample has fewer than 200,000 distinct CDR3 sequences; 33% occur a single time. The ten largest clones add up to about 3.9% of the sample. The lymph node samples were taken from the axillary draining lymph nodes of breast cancer patients. The material sequenced was axillary lymph node tissue. These receptors all come from a female donor with breast cancer. Some clones in this sample may be carry-over from other donors' samples.

Notes on this clonotype: An end of the junction does not agree with germline; a read error may underlie this. V and J are TRBV6-1 and TRBJ2-3; TRBD2 might be the D (7 bases). CDR1 MNHNS and CDR2 SASEGT come from the germline V gene. This CDR3 is built from 14 residues. CDR3 loop: CASREGGGTDTQYF. The CDR3 nucleotides read TGTGCCAGCAGGGAAGGGGGGGGCACAGATACGCAGTATTTT.

This clonotype was recorded many times. The rearrangement uses TRBV5-8 and TRBJ2-7; no clear D gene. V lost 8 bases to trimming and J lost 4 bases, with 7 bases between them. The CDR3 covers 10 residues. Germline assignment: CDR1 SGHTS and CDR2 YDEGEE. The CDR3 loop reads CASNAYEQYF. For the CDR3, the DNA is TGTGCCAGTAATGCATACGAGCAGTACTTC.

This clonotype was recorded a few times. A much larger clone differs by one base, so this may be a read error. The gene calls are TRBV14 and TRBJ2-7; D is ambiguous. Germline CDR1 and CDR2: SGHDN and FVKESK. This CDR3 region has 14 residues. DNA of the CDR3: TGTGCCAGCAGCCAAACTTTGCAGCACTACGAGCAGTCCTTC. It specifies CASSQTLQHYEQSF.

A remark on this clonotype: This is likely a read error, given that the CDR3 carries no conserved phenylalanine or tryptophan at its end. The chain is built from TRBV20-1 and TRBJ2-3, with 7 bases identical to TRBD2. Trimming cost V 7 bases and J 0 bases; bases outside gene matches: 4. CDR3 size: 13 residues. CDR1 and CDR2 (germline): DFQATT, SNEGSKA (reference sequence). This chain's CDR3 is CSDQAGSTDTQYS. CDR3 DNA: TGCAGTGACCAAGCGGGGAGCACAGATACGCAGTATTCT.

This chain links TRBV5-1 with TRBJ2-2; D call uncertain. Germline loops: CDR1 SGHRS, CDR2 YFSETQ. The CDR3 has 18 amino acids. The V end was cut by 0 bases, the J end by 0 bases, with 15 bases between. Here the CDR3 DNA reads TGCGCCAGCAGCTTGGCCGCCAGCTCACAGCCGAACACCGGGGAGCTGTTTTTT. It is translated as CASSLAASSQPNTGELFF.

Points on this clonotype: The junction shows a germline mismatch at one end, possibly a read error. V usage is TRBV10-1 and J usage is TRBJ2-7; D is undetermined. There are 13 residues in the CDR3. The germline V gene has CDR1 WNHNN and CDR2 SYGVQD (reference sequence). In DNA, the CDR3 is TGCGCCAGCAGTGGTTTTGCCACCGGCGAGCAGTATTTC. This sequence encodes CASSGFATGEQYF.

This clonotype was seen at least ten times. This chain connects TRBV9 to TRBJ2-7; unclear D gene. This CDR3 region has 11 residues. Germline lookup yields CDR1 SGDLS and CDR2 YYNGEE. V dropped 0 bases and J dropped 5 bases, with 3 bases sitting between them. Here the CDR3 DNA reads TGTGCCAGCAGCGTAGGGGACGAGCAGTACTTC. This gives the protein CASSVGDEQYF.

To note about this clonotype: One junction end disagrees with the germline gene, perhaps due to a read error. The chain employs TRBV6-6 and TRBJ2-3, with D possibly matching TRBD1 (6 bases). The length of the CDR3 is 17 residues. The germline V gene has CDR1 MNHNY and CDR2 SVGAGI (reference sequence). In nucleotides, the CDR3 is TGTGCCAGCAGTCACTCCCCAGGGGCTTGGGGCACAGATACGCAGTATTTT. This encodes CASSHSPGAWGTDTQYF.

The V gene is TRBV28, the J gene TRBJ2-2; the D is unclear. V was clipped by 5 bases and J by 8 bases, with 9 bases between them. This CDR3 is built from 12 residues. CDR1 is MDHEN and CDR2 is SYDVKM in the germline V gene. CDR3 protein: CASSHRTGELFF. In nucleotides, the CDR3 is TGTGCCAGCAGTCACCGGACGGGGGAGCTGTTTTTT.

This clonotype was observed many times. The V call is TRBV9, the J call TRBJ2-3; D is possibly TRBD2 (7 bases). The V end was cut by 0 bases, the J end by 1 base, with 21 bases between. The CDR3 totals 19 residues. The V gene's germline CDR1 is SGDLS and CDR2 YYNGEE. CDR3 residues: CASSVGMGASGPGTDTQYF. In DNA form, the CDR3 reads TGTGCCAGCAGCGTAGGCATGGGGGCTAGCGGCCCCGGCACAGATACGCAGTATTTT.

The CDR3 DNA follows: TGTGCCAGCAGTTTAGTTGCGACAGGGGGCGGCGAGCAGTACTTC. It yields the protein CASSLVATGGGEQYF. The gene calls are TRBV27 and TRBJ2-7; 10 positions agree with TRBD1. The CDR3 sequence is 15 residues long. J gave up 6 bases and V 2 bases, and 7 bases lay outside the gene matches. CDR1 MNHEY and CDR2 SMNVEV come from the germline V gene (reference sequence).

The table lists this clonotype with many counts. This rearrangement joins TRBV12-3 or TRBV12-4 to TRBJ2-5, with TRBD1 matching 7 bases. CDR3 length: 13 amino acids. Trimming at V came to 6 bases and at J to 3 bases, leaving 4 bases not matched to a gene. The CDR3 region has the DNA TGTGCCAGCAGGTCCGGGACAGAAGAGACCCAGTACTTC. Protein: CASRSGTEETQYF.

This clonotype came up many times. The chain combines TRBV29-1 with TRBJ1-1; D unresolved. The CDR3 is made up of 14 amino acids. V shed 5 bases and J shed 2 bases, with 15 bases lying between them. In germline, CDR1 is SQVTM, CDR2 ANQGSEA. Here the CDR3 reads CSVSFQDKNTEAFF. As DNA, the CDR3 is TGCAGCGTTTCTTTCCAGGATAAAAACACTGAAGCTTTCTTT.

This clonotype was recorded at least ten times. The rearrangement joins TRBV11-1 to TRBJ2-5; tentatively, D is TRBD1 or TRBD2 (5 bases each). The CDR3 consists of 15 residues. Per germline, CDR1 SGHAT and CDR2 FQDESV (reference sequence). Trimming cost V 5 bases and J 5 bases, with 18 bases left between them. CDR3 amino acids: CASSPMKRGVETQYF. The CDR3 nucleotides read TGTGCCAGCAGCCCTATGAAGAGGGGCGTTGAGACCCAGTACTTC.

Regarding this clonotype: A much larger clone lies a single base off, so this may be a read error. The genes are TRBV7-2 and TRBJ2-3, with 8 bases fitting TRBD2. V shed 5 bases and J 10 bases; nucleotides not matched to a gene: 11. This CDR3 region has 14 residues. CDR1 is SGHTA, CDR2 FQGNSA, per germline. CDR3 in amino acids: CASSPAAGVYAQYF. CDR3 in DNA: TGTGCCAGCAGCCCCGCAGCGGGGGTATATGCGCAGTATTTT.

This clonotype was observed at least ten times. The chain links TRBV5-1 to TRBJ2-3; TRBD2 agrees at 7 bases. The germline CDR1 and CDR2 sequences are SGHRS and YFSETQ. V was pared by 4 bases and J by 3 bases, with 8 bases of the junction left unmatched. The CDR3 consists of 15 residues. The chain's CDR3 is CASSASGVGTDTQYF. The CDR3 region has the DNA TGCGCCAGCAGCGCGAGCGGGGTTGGGACAGATACGCAGTATTTT.

This clonotype was seen a handful of times. V usage is TRBV3-1 and J usage is TRBJ2-5; TRBD1 matches 9 bases. J was trimmed by 2 bases and V by 0 bases; bases with no gene match: 4. The germline V gene has CDR1 LGHDT and CDR2 YNNKEL (reference sequence). The CDR3 contains 16 residues. The CDR3 DNA sequence: TGTGCCAGCAGCCAAGATCCCGGACAGGGGCAAGAGACCCAGTACTTC. This codes for CASSQDPGQGQETQYF.